Given below is one TCR beta chain in context. As handled by the study authors: Counts of nucleated cells, estimated from reference gene primer amplification, were obtained. Sequencing used immunoSEQ multiplex PCR; TCRdb keeps in-frame clones, though not all of them. The DNA gave D and trimming, while V, J and clone size come from that table. The sample lists 200,000 to 250,000 clones, roughly four fifths occurring once. The data derive from a study of blood T cell repertoires in COVID-19. Study context: Sample material is recorded as cDNA or gDNA derived from T cells, B-cell-depleted T cells, or PBMCs.

V dropped 0 bases and J dropped 8 bases, with 16 bases sitting between them. This CDR3 comprises 15 residues. CDR1 is MNHEY, CDR2 SVGAGI, per germline. The sequencing sample was made of peripheral blood. The receptor's source is a man aged 30 to 45 who had recovered from COVID-19. The chain combines TRBV6-5 with TRBJ1-1; D is undetermined. The CDR3 DNA reads as TGTGCCAGCAGTTACTCAGCCGGGGTAGGTCTAGAAGCTTTCTTT. Its protein product is CASSYSAGVGLEAFF.